This passage covers 27 T cell receptor beta chains from one sample sequenced in a study of beta chain features in type 1 diabetes. No antigen has been assigned to these receptors. Study findings and constraints: Moderately but significantly shorter TCRB CDR3s were found in Type 1 diabetes patients in all four CD4+ subsets.

The sequenced template was cDNA made from the entire isolated RNA. Measured with immunoSEQ multiplex PCR; TCRdb has only the in-frame clones, and not every one. The table lists about 41,000 clones, approximately 60% of them singletons. Material for sequencing was Tregs from blood. These receptors were obtained from a man in his thirties or forties with type 1 diabetes. Some clones in this sample may be carry-over from other donors' samples.

The chain combines TRBV7-2 with TRBJ2-5, with 10 bases matching TRBD2. The junction had 4 bases not matched to a gene; V was cut back by 2 bases and J by 1 base. CDR1 is SGHTA and CDR2 is FQGNSA in the germline V gene. The CDR3 has 16 residues. The DNA for the CDR3 is TGTGCCAGCAGCTTAAAGCGGGGGGGACCCCAAGAGACCCAGTACTTC. Translated: CASSLKRGGPQETQYF.

This clone has just a few counts. The chain carries TRBV10-1 and TRBJ1-1, with unresolved D. Germline V CDR1 and CDR2: WNHNN, SYGVQD (reference sequence). V was shortened by 2 bases and J by 4 bases, with 17 bases between the two germline ends. The CDR3 sequence is 16 residues long. CDR3 region: CASSEALRGGITEAFF. DNA of the CDR3: TGCGCCAGCAGTGAGGCCCTTCGGGGAGGAATCACTGAAGCTTTCTTT.

The rearrangement links TRBV27 to TRBJ1-5; 7 bases agree with TRBD1. From germline, CDR1 is MNHEY and CDR2 SMNVEV (reference sequence). The V segment lost 2 bases and the J segment 2 bases; nucleotides outside the gene matches: 0. The CDR3 spans 14 residues. For the CDR3, the DNA is TGTGCCAGCAGTTTACAGGGGGGCAATCAGCCCCAGCATTTT. It encodes CASSLQGGNQPQHF.

This clone was detected only a few times. The V gene is TRBV6-6, the J gene TRBJ2-5; D uncertain. Germline V gives CDR1 MNHNY, CDR2 SVGAGI (reference sequence). The CDR3 extends over 15 amino acids. Trimming took 5 bases from V and 4 from J, leaving 17 bases between them. The DNA of the CDR3 is TGTGCCAGCAGTACCCTCAGAACGGCAGGAGAGACCCAGTACTTC. Protein sequence: CASSTLRTAGETQYF.

The chain couples TRBV15 to TRBJ2-5; 9 bases line up with TRBD1. The CDR3 runs to 16 residues. V lost 2 bases, J lost 1 base, and 5 bases stayed unmatched. CDR1 and CDR2 (germline): LNHNV, YYDKDF (reference sequence). Written as DNA, the CDR3 is TGTGCCACCAGCAGACCGGGACAGGGCACCCAAGAGACCCAGTACTTC. As protein: CATSRPGQGTQETQYF. Filled out from reference TRBV15 and TRBJ2-5, the complete variable domain reads DAMVIQNPRYQVTQFGKPVTLSCSQTLNHNVMYWYQQKSSQAPKLLFHYYDKDFNNEADTPDNFQSRRPNTSFCFLDIRSPGLGDTAMYLCATSRPGQGTQETQYFGPGTRLLVL.

The V and J genes are TRBV21-1 and TRBJ1-5; TRBD1, the table's D call, was not compared with the DNA. TRBV21-1 is labeled a pseudogene. The CDR3 is 18 amino acids. CDR3: CASSKAVRQGNSNQPQHF. The CDR3 DNA is TGTGCCAGCAGCAAAGCCGTTCGTCAGGGTAATAGCAATCAGCCCCAGCATTTT.

The CDR3 DNA follows: TGTGCCAGCAGCGTAGACCCAGCTAACTATGGCTACACCTTC. Translation gives CASSVDPANYGYTF. This rearrangement joins TRBV9 to TRBJ1-2; D ambiguous. Germline loops: CDR1 SGDLS, CDR2 YYNGEE. The CDR3 extends over 14 amino acids. Trimming pared 0 bases from V and 0 bases from J, leaving 6 bases between.

V and J are TRBV10-3 and TRBJ2-7, with TRBD2 matching over 10 bases. Germline loops: CDR1 ENHRY, CDR2 SYGVKD. After removal of 4 bases from V and 2 bases from J, the junction contained 2 bases not matched to a gene. The CDR3 runs 14 residues. CDR3 bases: TGTGCCATCAGTGGGACTAGCGGACCCTACGAGCAGTACTTC. Translated: CAISGTSGPYEQYF.

This chain links TRBV9 with TRBJ2-3, with 9 bases fitting TRBD1. The J segment lost 6 bases and the V segment lost 3 bases, leaving 8 bases of the junction unmatched. The CDR3 loop spans 15 amino acids. Per the germline V gene, CDR1 is SGDLS and CDR2 is YYNGEE. CDR3: CASSAIQGAGDTQYF. CDR3 nucleotide sequence: TGTGCCAGCAGCGCAATACAGGGGGCAGGTGATACGCAGTATTTT.

The chain is built from TRBV11-2 and TRBJ2-3, with 7 bases that match TRBD2. The length of the CDR3 is 14 residues. Germline loops: CDR1 SGHAT, CDR2 FQNNGV. With 3 bases clipped from V and 3 bases from J, the junction kept 3 bases outside the gene matches. For the CDR3, the DNA is TGTGCCAGCAGCTTCTCCGGGGGGACAGATACGCAGTATTTT. This translates into CASSFSGGTDTQYF.

This clone was detected only a few times. The V and J genes are TRBV29-1 and TRBJ2-3; TRBD1 matches 7 bases. The V and J ends lost 6 bases and 0 bases, in that order; junction bases with no gene match: 3. This CDR3 has 13 residues. Germline V gene data show CDR1 as SQVTM and CDR2 as ANQGSEA. The DNA for the CDR3 is TGCAGCGTATGGGGACAGAGCACAGATACGCAGTATTTT. Residues: CSVWGQSTDTQYF.

V usage is TRBV7-2 and J usage is TRBJ1-1, with D perhaps matching TRBD1 (5 bases). This CDR3 region has 14 residues. The germline gives CDR1 SGHTA, CDR2 FQGNSA. V shed 4 bases and J shed 0 bases, with 9 bases lying between them. The CDR3 DNA reads TGTGCCAGCAGCTGGGGCGTCATGAACACTGAAGCTTTCTTT. The encoded protein is CASSWGVMNTEAFF.

This clone appeared a single time. The genes are TRBV18 and TRBJ2-7, with TRBD1 as a possible D gene (6 bases). The germline CDR1 and CDR2 sequences are KGHSH and LQKENI. This CDR3 has 15 residues. Trimming took 5 bases from V and 6 from J, leaving 20 bases between them. The CDR3 DNA reads TGTGCCAGCTCATACTTCGGACAGAGCCCCTTCGAGCAGTACTTC. It yields the protein CASSYFGQSPFEQYF.

The chain employs TRBV7-8 and TRBJ2-3; D not certain. This CDR3 is 17 amino acids long. Germline V gene lookup returns CDR1 SGHVS and CDR2 FQNEAQ. V gave up 1 base and J gave up 2 bases, with 16 bases separating them. This CDR3 is CASSLGLTSAATDTQYF. The CDR3, as DNA: TGTGCCAGCAGCTTAGGCCTGACGAGTGCGGCCACAGATACGCAGTATTTT.

This chain links TRBV28 with TRBJ2-7; 7 bases match TRBD1. This CDR3 is 13 amino acids long. V lost 8 bases, J lost 0 bases, and 4 bases stayed unmatched. CDR1 is MDHEN and CDR2 is SYDVKM in the germline V gene. CDR3 in DNA: TGTGCCAGCGGACAGGAATACTCCTACGAGCAGTACTTC. Translating it yields CASGQEYSYEQYF.

The chain employs TRBV25-1 and TRBJ1-1, with D possibly TRBD1 on 5 matching bases. V dropped 1 base and J dropped 0 bases, with 9 bases sitting between them. The CDR3 spans 15 residues. Germline V lookup: CDR1 MGHDK, CDR2 SYGVNS. The DNA for the CDR3 is TGTGCCAGCAGTGAATGGGGCAGCATGAACACTGAAGCTTTCTTT. Protein sequence: CASSEWGSMNTEAFF.

The chain combines TRBV5-5 with TRBJ1-5; D is unclear. There are 13 residues in the CDR3. Trimming cost V 0 bases and J 4 bases, with 5 bases left between them. Germline lookup yields CDR1 SGHKS and CDR2 YYEKEE (reference sequence). CDR3 sequence: CASSLAGNQPQHF. CDR3 nucleotide sequence: TGTGCCAGCAGCTTGGCGGGGAATCAGCCCCAGCATTTT.

V usage is TRBV5-1 and J usage is TRBJ1-1, with TRBD1 as a possible D gene (6 bases). There are 15 residues in the CDR3. Looked up from germline, CDR1 is SGHRS and CDR2 is YFSETQ. Trimming took off 4 bases at V and 3 bases at J, with 16 bases between the two ends. DNA of the CDR3: TGCGCCAGCAGCGGGGGGGCTCGGGGGCACACTGAAGCTTTCTTT. Protein product: CASSGGARGHTEAFF. Complete variable domain (other parts from reference TRBV5-1 and TRBJ1-1): KAGVTQTPRYLIKTRGQQVTLSCSPISGHRSVSWYQQTPGQGLQFLFEYFSETQRNKGNFPGRFSGRQFSNSRSEMNVSTLELGDSALYLCASSGGARGHTEAFFGQGTRLTVV.

The genes are TRBV29-1 and TRBJ2-5, with D possibly matching TRBD2 (5 bases). Germline CDR1 and CDR2: SQVTM and ANQGSEA. The CDR3 extends over 12 amino acids. With 5 bases removed from V and 2 bases from J, the gap between germline ends came to 9 bases. CDR3 amino acids: CSVIGGQETQYF. The CDR3 DNA follows: TGCAGCGTTATCGGAGGTCAAGAGACCCAGTACTTC.

V and J are TRBV7-6 and TRBJ1-6; 9 nucleotides align to TRBD1. CDR3 size: 18 residues. Losses at the gene ends were 3 bases for V and 7 bases for J; bases not matched to a gene: 13. The germline V gene has CDR1 SGHVS and CDR2 FNYEAQ. The CDR3 coding sequence is TGTGCCAGCAGCTTCGGTCCCCCGGGACAGGGTAGGAATTCACCCCTCCACTTT. Amino acid sequence: CASSFGPPGQGRNSPLHF.

The V call is TRBV7-6, the J call TRBJ2-7; D may be TRBD1 (5 bases). Trimming removed 1 base from V and 7 bases from J, with 11 bases in between. CDR1 is SGHVS and CDR2 is FNYEAQ in the germline V gene. The CDR3 has 13 amino acids. CDR3 amino acids: CASSLVQGGEQYF. Here the CDR3 DNA reads TGTGCCAGCAGCTTAGTGCAGGGTGGGGAGCAGTACTTC.

This clone has a single count. The V gene is TRBV11-2, the J gene TRBJ2-5, with 9 bases matching TRBD1. CDR1 is SGHAT and CDR2 is FQNNGV in the germline V gene. This CDR3 comprises 14 residues. With 3 bases clipped from V and 4 bases from J, the junction kept 3 bases outside the gene matches. The CDR3 DNA reads TGTGCCAGCAGCTTGGTGGACAGGGGAGAGACCCAGTACTTC. This codes for CASSLVDRGETQYF.

A single count supports this clone. The CDR3 is CASSVGHSGRRKETQYF. The DNA for the CDR3 is TGTGCCAGCAGCGTAGGCCATAGCGGGAGGAGGAAAGAGACCCAGTACTTC. The genes are TRBV9 and TRBJ2-5, with 10 bases fitting TRBD2. The V and J ends lost 0 bases and 3 bases, in that order; junction bases with no gene match: 8. CDR1 and CDR2 (germline): SGDLS, YYNGEE. The CDR3 is 17 residues long. Based on the CDR3 plus reference TRBV9 and TRBJ2-5, the full variable domain is DSGVTQTPKHLITATGQRVTLRCSPRSGDLSVYWYQQSLDQGLQFLIQYYNGEERAKGNILERFSAQQFPDLHSELNLSSLELGDSALYFCASSVGHSGRRKETQYFGPGTRLLVL.

V usage is TRBV5-6 and J usage is TRBJ2-3; a weak D match, TRBD2 (5 bases). Per germline, CDR1 SGHDT and CDR2 YYEEEE. The CDR3 sequence is 11 residues long. Trimming left V 2 bases short and J 13 bases short, with 11 bases between. The CDR3 sequence is CASSFRDGEYF. Here the CDR3 DNA reads TGTGCCAGCAGCTTCCGAGACGGGGAGTATTTT.

The chain joins TRBV11-1 to TRBJ2-5; unclear D gene. Germline V CDR1 and CDR2: SGHAT, FQDESV (reference sequence). The CDR3 has 15 amino acids. The V end was cut by 3 bases, the J end by 5 bases, with 16 bases between. The CDR3 nucleotides read TGTGCCAGCAGCTTTTCCCTCGTTTCTAAGGAGACCCAGTACTTC. Residues: CASSFSLVSKETQYF.

This rearrangement joins TRBV28 to TRBJ2-2; D not resolved. The CDR3 consists of 13 residues. Trimming shortened V by 4 bases and J by 4 bases, and 7 bases separated the two germline ends. CDR1 is MDHEN, CDR2 SYDVKM, per germline. CDR3 bases: TGTGCCAGCAGTTCCTTTAGCACCGGGGAGCTGTTTTTT. Protein sequence: CASSSFSTGELFF.

This clone was observed once. The rearrangement joins TRBV2 to TRBJ2-5, with D possibly matching TRBD2 (5 bases). This CDR3 has 14 residues. Germline CDR1 and CDR2: SNHLY and FYNNEI. V was pared by 6 bases and J by 2 bases, with 13 bases between. CDR3 amino acids: CASRAPTGQETQYF. The DNA for the CDR3 is TGTGCCAGCAGGGCCCCGACGGGGCAAGAGACCCAGTACTTC.